This T cell receptor (beta chain) appears in the sequencing data of a study of T cells in Graves' hyperthyroidism and ophthalmopathy. Study-wide results and caveats: Most thyroid clonotypes that were expanded above 0.001 also turned up in blood. Ophthalmopathy was identified by the model a median around 6.3 months ahead of onset.

Diagnostic assessment was based on clinical symptoms, serum thyroxine and TRAb, thyroid ultrasound and orbital computed tomography. About this clonotype itself: Its antigen remains unknown.

Germline V CDR1 and CDR2: SQVTM, ANQGSEA. The V end was cut by 3 bases, the J end by 5 bases, with 7 bases between. The CDR3 is 11 residues long. Amplified regions were TCR beta CDR3 sequences from RNA transcripts. RT-PCR in the first round (using the HTBI primer set) targeted the TCR CDR3. TCRdb reanalysed the multiplex PCR reads using MiXCR and keeps one entry per CDR3 protein. The table shows about 640,000 distinct CDR3 sequences, with 40% to 55% occurring only once. The sequence derives from an adult man with Graves' disease, either hyperthyroidism or ophthalmopathy (not recorded which). The V gene is TRBV29-1, the J gene TRBJ1-2; D gene uncertain. The material sequenced was peripheral blood or thyroid tissue (not recorded which). The CDR3 loop reads CSVDGQYGYTF. The CDR3, as DNA: TGCAGCGTTGACGGCCAGTATGGCTACACCTTC.